This T cell receptor (beta chain) was recovered during a study of human T cells and chemical hapten exposure. Each CDR3 protein gets one entry after TCRdb re-called the RACE reads with MiXCR. The sample holds tens of thousands of distinct CDR3 sequences, over 8.5% seen once. About this clonotype: The antigen is undetermined.

Study results and caveats: Donors, who had alopecia, may show an immune response that differs from healthy people's. Following DPC sensitization, TCRs present above 1 in 1000 frequency showed no change.

Described time point: patch test 3, about 24 weeks after DPC sensitization. The sample's treatment: therapeutic diphenylcyclopropenone sensitization with weekly scalp DPC. Trimming removed 6 bases at V and 7 bases at J, with 20 bases between. The CDR3 is 15 amino acids. The germline V gene has CDR1 SGHRS and CDR2 YFSETQ. Sequencing was performed on whole blood, taken in connection with sensitization to the hapten diphenylcyclopropenone (DPC). The V gene is TRBV5-1, the J gene TRBJ2-1; perhaps TRBD2 as D (6 bases). This TCR was sampled from a woman in her 50s with alopecia areata. Some clones in this sample may be carry-over from other donors' samples. As DNA, the CDR3 is TGCGCCAGCAATGGGGAGGTGGCTTACCTTAATGAGCAGTTCTTC. Its protein product is CASNGEVAYLNEQFF. The complete variable domain, with remaining parts taken from reference TRBV5-1 and TRBJ2-1, reads KAGVTQTPRYLIKTRGQQVTLSCSPISGHRSVSWYQQTPGQGLQFLFEYFSETQRNKGNFPGRFSGRQFSNSRSEMNVSTLELGDSALYLCASNGEVAYLNEQFFGPGTRLTVL.